This T cell receptor beta chain was sequenced during a study of T cell responses to AZD1222 COVID-19 vaccine. The V end lost 5 bases, the J end lost 4 bases, and 15 bases lay between the germline ends. This CDR3 comprises 15 residues. Germline V gene lookup returns CDR1 SEHNR and CDR2 FQNEAQ (reference sequence). Regarding the study as a whole: Repertoire sampling happened only post peak T cell response. Only six AZD1222 recipients tested seropositive at baseline.

A note on this clone: Its antigen is not identified.

This table comes from immunoSEQ multiplex PCR, and its TCRdb copy is limited to in-frame clones, with some not included. The data contain 100,000 to 150,000 clones, about 89% of them singletons. The sequence came from an adult in good health. Specimen: peripheral blood, collected on day 0 of AZD1222 vaccination. The chain has TRBV7-9 and TRBJ2-1, with D possibly being TRBD1 or TRBD2 (5 bases each). The CDR3: CASSGTRSYYNEQFF. In nucleotides, the CDR3 is TGTGCCAGCAGCGGGACCCGGAGTTATTACAATGAGCAGTTCTTC.